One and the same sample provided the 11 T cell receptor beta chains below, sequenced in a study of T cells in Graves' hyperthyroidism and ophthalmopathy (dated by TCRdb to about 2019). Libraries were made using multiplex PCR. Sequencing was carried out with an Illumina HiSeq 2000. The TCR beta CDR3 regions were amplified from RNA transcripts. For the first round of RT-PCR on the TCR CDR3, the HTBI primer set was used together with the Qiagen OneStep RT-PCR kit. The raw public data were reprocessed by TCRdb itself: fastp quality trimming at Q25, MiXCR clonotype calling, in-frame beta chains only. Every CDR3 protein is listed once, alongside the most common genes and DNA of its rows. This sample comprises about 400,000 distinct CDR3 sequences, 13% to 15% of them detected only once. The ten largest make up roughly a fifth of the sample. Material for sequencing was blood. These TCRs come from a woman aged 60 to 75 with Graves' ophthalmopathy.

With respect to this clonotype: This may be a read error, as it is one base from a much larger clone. For the CDR3, the DNA is TGTGCCAGCAGCTCCCCAGGGGCATCGGACGGGCAGTACTTC. It encodes CASSSPGASDGQYF. The chain is built from TRBV11-2 and TRBJ2-7; D is possibly TRBD1 (6 bases). With 4 bases removed from V and 9 bases from J, the gap between germline ends came to 19 bases. The CDR3 totals 14 residues. Germline CDR1 SGHAT, CDR2 FQNNGV.

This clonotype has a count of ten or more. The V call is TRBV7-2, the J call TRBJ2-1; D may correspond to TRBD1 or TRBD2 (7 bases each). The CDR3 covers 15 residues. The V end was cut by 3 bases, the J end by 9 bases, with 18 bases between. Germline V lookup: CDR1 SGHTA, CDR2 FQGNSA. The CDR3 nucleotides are TGTGCCAGCAGCTTGCAGCAGGGGGTAGCGGGTGAGCAGTTCTTC. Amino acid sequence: CASSLQQGVAGEQFF.

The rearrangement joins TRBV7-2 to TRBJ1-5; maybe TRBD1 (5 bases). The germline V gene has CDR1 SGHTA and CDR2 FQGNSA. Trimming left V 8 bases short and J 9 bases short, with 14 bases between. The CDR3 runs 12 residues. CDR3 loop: CASSPGIGPQHF. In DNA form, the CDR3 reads TGTGCCAGCTCACCAGGGATAGGGCCCCAGCATTTT.

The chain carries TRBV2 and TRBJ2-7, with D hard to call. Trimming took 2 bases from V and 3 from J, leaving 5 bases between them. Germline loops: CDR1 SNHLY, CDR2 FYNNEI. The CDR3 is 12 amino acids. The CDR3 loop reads CASSETLYEQYF. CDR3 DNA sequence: TGTGCCAGCAGTGAAACCCTCTACGAGCAGTACTTC.

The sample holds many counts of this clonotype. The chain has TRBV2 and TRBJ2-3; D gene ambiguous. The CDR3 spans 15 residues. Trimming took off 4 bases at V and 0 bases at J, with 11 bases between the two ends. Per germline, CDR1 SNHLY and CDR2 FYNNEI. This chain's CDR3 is CASSVAPLSTDTQYF. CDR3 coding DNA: TGTGCCAGCAGTGTTGCCCCGCTAAGCACAGATACGCAGTATTTT.

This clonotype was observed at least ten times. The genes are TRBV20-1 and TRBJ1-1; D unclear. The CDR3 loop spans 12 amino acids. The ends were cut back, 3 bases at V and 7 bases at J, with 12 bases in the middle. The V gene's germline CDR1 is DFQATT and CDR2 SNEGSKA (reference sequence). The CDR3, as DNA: TGCAGTGCTAGCGTCGGGCACAGTGAAGCTTTCTTT. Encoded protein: CSASVGHSEAFF.

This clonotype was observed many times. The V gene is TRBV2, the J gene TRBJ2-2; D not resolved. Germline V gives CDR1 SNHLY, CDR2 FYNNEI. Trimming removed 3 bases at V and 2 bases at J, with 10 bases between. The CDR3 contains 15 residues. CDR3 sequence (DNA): TGTGCCAGCAGTGACAGCCAATACAACACCGGGGAGCTGTTTTTT. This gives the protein CASSDSQYNTGELFF.

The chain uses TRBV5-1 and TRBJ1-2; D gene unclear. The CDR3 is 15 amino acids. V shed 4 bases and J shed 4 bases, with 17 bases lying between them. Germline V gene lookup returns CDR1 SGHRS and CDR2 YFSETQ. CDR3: CASSLEGAPGYGYTF. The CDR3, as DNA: TGCGCCAGCAGCCTGGAGGGTGCCCCGGGCTATGGCTACACCTTC.

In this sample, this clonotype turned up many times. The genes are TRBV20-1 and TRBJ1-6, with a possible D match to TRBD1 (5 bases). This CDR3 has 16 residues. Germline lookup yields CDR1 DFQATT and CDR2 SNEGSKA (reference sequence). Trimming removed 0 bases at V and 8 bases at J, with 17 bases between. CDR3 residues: CSARDPSGTLDSPLHF. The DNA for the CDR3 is TGCAGTGCTAGAGATCCCTCCGGGACCCTAGATTCACCCCTCCACTTT.

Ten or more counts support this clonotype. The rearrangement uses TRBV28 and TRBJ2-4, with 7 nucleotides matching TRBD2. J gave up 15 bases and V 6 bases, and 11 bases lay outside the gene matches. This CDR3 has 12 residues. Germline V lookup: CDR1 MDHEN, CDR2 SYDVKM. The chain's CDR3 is CASSTPGLVLYF. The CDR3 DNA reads TGTGCCAGCAGCACCCCTGGACTAGTGCTGTACTTC.

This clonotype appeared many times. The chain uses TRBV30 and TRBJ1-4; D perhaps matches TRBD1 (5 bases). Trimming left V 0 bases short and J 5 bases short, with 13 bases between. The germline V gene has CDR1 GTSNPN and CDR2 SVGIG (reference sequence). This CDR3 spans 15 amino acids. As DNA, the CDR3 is TGTGCCTGGAGTGTGGGGGTAGGCCGAAATGAAAAACTGTTTTTT. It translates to CAWSVGVGRNEKLFF.